Described below is a single T cell receptor (beta chain) sequence and its context. Primers for the PCR totalled 60 Vbeta and 13 Jbeta. Profiling relied on immunoSEQ multiplex PCR, and the TCRdb table lists in-frame clones only, not all of them. Of approximately 170,000 clones listed, around 75% are singletons. These data belong to a study of cytomegalovirus exposure and HLA in healthy donors. This CDR3 contains 16 residues. The ends lost 0 bases at V and 2 bases at J; junction bases unmatched: 6. The germline gives CDR1 SGHRS, CDR2 YFSETQ. The TCR was taken from a human donor in good health. Sequences were obtained from PBMCs. The J gene is TRBJ1-2, the V gene TRBV5-1, with 8 bases matching TRBD1. The CDR3 region is CASSLERQGINYGYTF. The CDR3 DNA sequence: TGCGCCAGCAGCTTGGAACGACAGGGGATAAACTATGGCTACACCTTC.